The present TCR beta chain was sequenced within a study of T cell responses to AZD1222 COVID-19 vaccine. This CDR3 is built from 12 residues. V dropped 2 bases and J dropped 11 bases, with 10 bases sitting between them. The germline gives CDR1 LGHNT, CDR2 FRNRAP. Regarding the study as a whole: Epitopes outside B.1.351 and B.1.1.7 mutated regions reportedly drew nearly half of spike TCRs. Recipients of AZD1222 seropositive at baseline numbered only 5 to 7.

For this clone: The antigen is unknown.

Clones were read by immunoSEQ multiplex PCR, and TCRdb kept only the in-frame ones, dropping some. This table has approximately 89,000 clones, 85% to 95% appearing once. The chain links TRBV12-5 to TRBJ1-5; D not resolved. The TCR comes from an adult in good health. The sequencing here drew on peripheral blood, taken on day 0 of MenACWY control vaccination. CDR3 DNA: TGTGCTAGTGGTTTGCCGGATTCGGCCCAGCATTTT. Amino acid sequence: CASGLPDSAQHF.